This is a list of T cell receptor beta chains from one sample in a study of radiotherapy plus CTLA-4 blockade in lung cancer. Data came from immunoSEQ multiplex PCR; TCRdb stores just in-frame clones and leaves some out. Counted here are tens of thousands of clones, over 70% occurring once; the ten biggest clones make up approximately 24%. The sequenced sample was peripheral blood, obtained from a patient treated with radiotherapy plus ipilimumab. These receptors came from a human donor with non-small cell lung cancer that progressed on radiotherapy plus ipilimumab. The CDR3 runs from the conserved cysteine through the conserved F or W. Each record gives: V gene, clone size, J gene, D gene, CDR3 DNA, CDR3 protein. A D gene is named only where the DNA matches it firmly. Clone size is shown for a subset of rows, as once, few, many or a class of expanded clone.

V: TRBV2; size: few; J: TRBJ2-7; D: NA; DNA: TGTGCCAGCAGTGAAGGAAACGAGCAGTACTTC; CDR3: CASSEGNEQYF
V: TRBV7-9; size: NA; J: TRBJ1-5; D: NA; DNA: TGTGCCAGCAGCTTAGGTGGGACAATGGGGGAGCCCCAGCATTTT; CDR3: CASSLGGTMGEPQHF
V: TRBV11-2; size: once; J: TRBJ1-1; D: NA; DNA: TGTGCCAGCAGCTTAGATGCGGGGGTCAGGACTGAAGCTTTCTTT; CDR3: CASSLDAGVRTEAFF
V: TRBV28; size: NA; J: TRBJ1-2; D: NA; DNA: TGTGCCAGCACCCTGGACGGGAACTATGGCTACACCTTC; CDR3: CASTLDGNYGYTF
V: TRBV2; size: NA; J: TRBJ2-7; D: TRBD1; DNA: TGTGCCAGCAGTGGGGGACAGTCCCTAGAGGAGTACTTC; CDR3: CASSGGQSLEEYF
V: TRBV7-8; size: few; J: TRBJ1-5; D: TRBD1; DNA: TGTGCCAGCAGTAACCGGGACAGCCTCTCGAGCAATCAGCCCCAGCATTTT; CDR3: CASSNRDSLSSNQPQHF
V: TRBV7-2; size: NA; J: TRBJ1-1; D: NA; DNA: TGTGCCAGCAGCCGGGACACTGAAGCTTTCTTT; CDR3: CASSRDTEAFF
V: TRBV9; size: NA; J: TRBJ2-3; D: NA; DNA: TGTGCCAGTTCCTTCACAGATACGCAGTATTTT; CDR3: CASSFTDTQYF
V: TRBV5-1; size: few; J: TRBJ2-7; D: NA; DNA: TGCGCCAGCAGCGAGGACAGCTCCTACGAGCAGTACTTC; CDR3: CASSEDSSYEQYF
V: TRBV4-1; size: NA; J: TRBJ1-5; D: NA; DNA: TGCGCCAGCAGCCAAGCAGTAGGGGGTCGCAATCAGCCCCAGCATTTT; CDR3: CASSQAVGGRNQPQHF
V: TRBV11-2; size: once; J: TRBJ2-7; D: NA; DNA: TGTGCCAGCAGCCCACGGGCCGGGCAGGACAGTTACGAGCAGTACTTC; CDR3: CASSPRAGQDSYEQYF
V: TRBV2; size: NA; J: TRBJ2-1; D: TRBD2; DNA: TGTGCCTCCGAGGCCCTAGCGGGAGGCCGTAGCTCCTACAATGAGCAGTTCTTC; CDR3: CASEALAGGRSSYNEQFF
V: TRBV2; size: NA; J: TRBJ1-2; D: TRBD1; DNA: TGTGCCAGCAGTGGACAGGGGAGCTATGGCTACACCTTC; CDR3: CASSGQGSYGYTF
V: TRBV14; size: NA; J: TRBJ2-3; D: NA; DNA: TGTGCCAGCAGCCAAGAAGGGCAGGTCCGAGATACGCAGTATTTT; CDR3: CASSQEGQVRDTQYF
V: TRBV29-1; size: NA; J: TRBJ2-1; D: TRBD2; DNA: TGCAGCGTTACCGGGACTAGCAGCAATGAGCAGTTCTTC; CDR3: CSVTGTSSNEQFF
V: TRBV5-4; size: NA; J: TRBJ1-3; D: NA; DNA: TGTGCCAGCAGCTTGGTAATTGGGCGACAGGTACTCTCTGGAAACACCATATATTTT; CDR3: CASSLVIGRQVLSGNTIYF
V: TRBV28; size: NA; J: TRBJ1-3; D: NA; DNA: TGTGCCAGCAGTGATACGGACGGCGGAAACACCATATATTTT; CDR3: CASSDTDGGNTIYF
V: TRBV19; size: NA; J: TRBJ2-7; D: TRBD1; DNA: TGTGCCAGTAGTGGGGACAGGGCTTACGAGCAGTACTTC; CDR3: CASSGDRAYEQYF
V: TRBV7-6; size: few; J: TRBJ2-7; D: NA; DNA: TGTGCCAGCAGCCAAGGGGGAGGCGAGCAGTACTTC; CDR3: CASSQGGGEQYF
V: TRBV2; size: NA; J: TRBJ2-5; D: TRBD1; DNA: TGTGCCAGCAGTGAAGCATTGACAGGGGAAGAGACCCAGTACTTC; CDR3: CASSEALTGEETQYF
V: TRBV5-1; size: NA; J: TRBJ1-1; D: TRBD1; DNA: TGCGCCAGCAGCAAGGGACAGTACCAGAAGAACACTGAAGCTTTCTTT; CDR3: CASSKGQYQKNTEAFF
V: TRBV9; size: NA; J: TRBJ1-2; D: NA; DNA: TGTGCCAGCAGCCTTCCCGCGGCTGGCTACACCTTC; CDR3: CASSLPAAGYTF
V: TRBV5-5; size: once; J: TRBJ1-5; D: TRBD1; DNA: TGTGCCAGCAGCTTGAGGACAGGGGAAGGCAATCAGCCCCAGCATTTT; CDR3: CASSLRTGEGNQPQHF
V: TRBV6-1; size: NA; J: TRBJ2-2; D: TRBD1; DNA: TGTGCCAGCCTTCCCGGGACAGGTTACACCGGGGAGCTGTTTTTT; CDR3: CASLPGTGYTGELFF
V: TRBV5-6; size: NA; J: TRBJ2-7; D: TRBD1; DNA: TGTGCCAGCAGCTTTCCGGGACAGGCGGCCGAGCAGTACTTC; CDR3: CASSFPGQAAEQYF
V: TRBV5-4; size: NA; J: TRBJ2-1; D: TRBD2; DNA: TGTGCCAGCAGCTTGCCCCAGCGGGGTTACAATGAGCAGTTCTTC; CDR3: CASSLPQRGYNEQFF
V: TRBV9; size: NA; J: TRBJ2-7; D: NA; DNA: TGTGCCAGCAGCGTAGGCCAGGAAACCCTCTACGAGCAGTACTTC; CDR3: CASSVGQETLYEQYF
V: TRBV30; size: NA; J: TRBJ2-7; D: TRBD1; DNA: TGTGCCTGGAGTTGGGACAGGGTAAGCTCCTACGAGCAGTACTTC; CDR3: CAWSWDRVSSYEQYF
V: TRBV7-3; size: NA; J: TRBJ2-7; D: TRBD1; DNA: TGTGCCAGCAGCTTAAACGGACAGGGGTACGAGCAGTACTTC; CDR3: CASSLNGQGYEQYF
V: TRBV6-1; size: NA; J: TRBJ2-2; D: NA; DNA: TGTGCCAGCAGTGTATTGACGGGGGCCGGGGAGCTGTTTTTT; CDR3: CASSVLTGAGELFF
V: TRBV9; size: NA; J: TRBJ2-5; D: TRBD2; DNA: TGTGCCAGCAGCGTATCCTCTCTGACTAGCGGACAAGAGACCCAGTACTTC; CDR3: CASSVSSLTSGQETQYF
V: TRBV10-3; size: NA; J: TRBJ1-1; D: TRBD1; DNA: TGTGCCATCAGTGAGTGGCAGGGGGCGCAAGGTACTGAAGCTTTCTTT; CDR3: CAISEWQGAQGTEAFF
V: TRBV7-3; size: NA; J: TRBJ1-1; D: NA; DNA: TGTGCCAGCAGCTTAGGACAGCCGATGAACACTGAAGCTTTCTTT; CDR3: CASSLGQPMNTEAFF
V: TRBV7-9; size: few; J: TRBJ1-4; D: NA; DNA: TGTGCCAGCAGCTTTAGTAATAGGGACAATTTCGAAAAACTGTTTTTT; CDR3: CASSFSNRDNFEKLFF
V: TRBV7-8; size: NA; J: TRBJ2-1; D: TRBD2; DNA: TGTGCCAGCAGCCGGGGACTAGCGGGAGTCCGCTCCTACAATGAGCAGTTCTTC; CDR3: CASSRGLAGVRSYNEQFF
V: TRBV9; size: NA; J: TRBJ2-1; D: TRBD2; DNA: TGTGCCAGCAGCCTCGGGGGTAGCGGGAATAATGAGCAGTTCTTC; CDR3: CASSLGGSGNNEQFF
V: TRBV27; size: NA; J: TRBJ2-7; D: NA; DNA: TGTGCCAGCAGTTATGGGGGGTCCATCTACGAGCAGTACTTC; CDR3: CASSYGGSIYEQYF
V: TRBV5-4; size: NA; J: TRBJ2-5; D: TRBD1; DNA: TGTGCCAGCAGCTTACCGGGACAGGGGGAAGAGACCCAGTACTTC; CDR3: CASSLPGQGEETQYF
V: TRBV4-1; size: NA; J: TRBJ2-1; D: TRBD2; DNA: TGCGCCAGCAGCCAAGGGGTAATGGGGGGGGCCTACAATGAGCAGTTCTTC; CDR3: CASSQGVMGGAYNEQFF
V: TRBV5-1; size: NA; J: TRBJ2-1; D: TRBD2; DNA: TGCGCCAGCAGGTTGAGGAGCGGGGGATCCTACAATGAGCAGTTCTTC; CDR3: CASRLRSGGSYNEQFF
V: TRBV12-1; size: once; J: TRBJ2-7; D: NA; DNA: TGTGCCAGCAGCCAGGCCACCGGGACAGGGAAACCCCCTTTCTCCGGCGAGCAGTACTTC; CDR3: CASSQATGTGKPPFSGEQYF
V: TRBV25-1; size: NA; J: TRBJ2-5; D: TRBD2; DNA: TGTGCCAGCAGCAGACTAGCGGGGGGGATAGAGACCCAGTACTTC; CDR3: CASSRLAGGIETQYF
V: TRBV27; size: NA; J: TRBJ2-7; D: NA; DNA: TGTGCCAGCAGTTTGGTAGGCGACGAGCAGTACTTC; CDR3: CASSLVGDEQYF
V: TRBV4-3; size: NA; J: TRBJ1-6; D: TRBD1; DNA: TGCGCCAGCAGCCAATCGGGACAGAGGGGTTCACCCCTCCACTTT; CDR3: CASSQSGQRGSPLHF
V: TRBV29-1; size: NA; J: TRBJ2-7; D: NA; DNA: TGCAGCGTTGAAGACGGAAGGAGCTCCTACGAGCAGTACTTC; CDR3: CSVEDGRSSYEQYF
V: TRBV7-9; size: NA; J: TRBJ2-2; D: NA; DNA: TGTGCCAGCAGCTTAGCGCGGGCAAGCTCTTATAGGGAGACCGGGGAGCTGTTTTTT; CDR3: CASSLARASSYRETGELFF